This TCR beta chain comes out of a study of shared clonotypes between healthy human individuals. V dropped 0 bases and J dropped 7 bases, with 12 bases sitting between them. Germline V gives CDR1 MNHEY, CDR2 SVGAGI. This CDR3 is 14 amino acids long. With regard to this clone: Its target is unknown.

Study conclusions and caveats: Donor scarcity curtailed the genetic and exposure-history diversity represented herein.

Only in-frame clones appear in the TCRdb table, and some are missing; sequencing was by immunoSEQ multiplex PCR. Here the sample spans roughly 2.6 million clones, just over 90% being singletons. The sequence derives from a man younger than 35 in good health. The V and J genes are TRBV6-5 and TRBJ1-2; no clear D. Sample: naive CD4+ T cells sorted from blood. As for subset: CD45RA+ positively selected. This CDR3 is CASSYSGPVAGYTF. CDR3 coding DNA: TGTGCCAGCAGTTACTCGGGCCCTGTCGCTGGCTACACCTTC.